This T cell receptor (beta chain) is from a study of blood T cell repertoires in COVID-19. The overall study: COVID-19 samples, acute and convalescent, were from the United States, Italy and Spain. Sources were T cells, B-cell-depleted T cells, or PBMCs; the material itself was cDNA or gDNA.

Assay used: immunoSEQ multiplex PCR; TCRdb lists only in-frame clones, some missing. Of 250,000 or so clones in the sample, 85% to 90% were seen once. Enrollees, roughly 18 to 89 years old, lived in 24 US areas. The study assigned cohorts using participant-reported clinical history. Germline V CDR1 and CDR2: LNHDA, SQIVND (reference sequence). V was pared by 6 bases and J by 0 bases, with 18 bases between. This CDR3 region has 16 residues. Sequenced material: PBMCs or T cells enriched from blood (not recorded which). This sequence originates from a man aged 40-49 years who had recovered from COVID-19. This chain connects TRBV19 to TRBJ2-7; D might be TRBD2 (6 bases). The CDR3 coding sequence is TGTGCCAGTAGCCCCAAAGTTGCGGGATTCTCCTACGAGCAGTACTTC. Residues: CASSPKVAGFSYEQYF.